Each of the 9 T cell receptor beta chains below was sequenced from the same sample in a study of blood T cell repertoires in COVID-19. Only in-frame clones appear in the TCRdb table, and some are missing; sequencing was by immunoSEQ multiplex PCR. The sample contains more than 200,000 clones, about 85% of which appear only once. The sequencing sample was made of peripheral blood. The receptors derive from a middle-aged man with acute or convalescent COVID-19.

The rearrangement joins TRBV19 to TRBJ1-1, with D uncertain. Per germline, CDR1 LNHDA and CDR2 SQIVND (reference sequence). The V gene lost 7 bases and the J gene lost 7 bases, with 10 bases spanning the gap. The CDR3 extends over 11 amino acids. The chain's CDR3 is CASTRSLEAFF. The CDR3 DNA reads TGTGCCAGTACTAGGAGCCTTGAAGCTTTCTTT.

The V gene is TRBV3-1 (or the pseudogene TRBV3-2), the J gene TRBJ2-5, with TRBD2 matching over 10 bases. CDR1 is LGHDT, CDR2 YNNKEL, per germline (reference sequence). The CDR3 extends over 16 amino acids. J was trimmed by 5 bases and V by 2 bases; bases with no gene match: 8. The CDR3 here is CASSQPSASGSETQYF. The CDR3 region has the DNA TGTGCCAGCAGCCAACCCTCGGCTAGCGGGAGTGAGACCCAGTACTTC.

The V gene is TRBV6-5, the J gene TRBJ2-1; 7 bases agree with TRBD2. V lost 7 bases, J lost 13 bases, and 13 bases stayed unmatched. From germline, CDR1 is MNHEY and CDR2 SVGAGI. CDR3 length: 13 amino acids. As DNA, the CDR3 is TGTGCCAGCAACGCCGGGAGCGGGACTATTCAGTTCTTC. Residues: CASNAGSGTIQFF.

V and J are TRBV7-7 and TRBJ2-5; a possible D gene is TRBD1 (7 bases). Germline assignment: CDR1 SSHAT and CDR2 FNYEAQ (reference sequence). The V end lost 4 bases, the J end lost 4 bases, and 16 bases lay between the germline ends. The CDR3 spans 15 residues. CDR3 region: CASSYTTGRRETQYF. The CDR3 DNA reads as TGTGCCAGCAGCTATACGACAGGGAGGCGAGAGACCCAGTACTTC.

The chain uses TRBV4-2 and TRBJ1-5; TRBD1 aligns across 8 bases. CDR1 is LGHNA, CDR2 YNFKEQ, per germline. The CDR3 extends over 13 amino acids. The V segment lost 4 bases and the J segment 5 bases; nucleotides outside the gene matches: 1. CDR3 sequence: CASSLTGDQPQHF. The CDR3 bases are TGTGCCAGCAGCCTGACAGGGGATCAGCCCCAGCATTTT.

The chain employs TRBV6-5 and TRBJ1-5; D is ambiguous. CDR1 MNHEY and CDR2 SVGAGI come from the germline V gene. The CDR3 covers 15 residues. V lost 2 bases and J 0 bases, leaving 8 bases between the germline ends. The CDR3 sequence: CASSYRSGSNQPQHF. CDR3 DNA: TGTGCCAGCAGTTACAGGAGTGGTAGCAATCAGCCCCAGCATTTT.

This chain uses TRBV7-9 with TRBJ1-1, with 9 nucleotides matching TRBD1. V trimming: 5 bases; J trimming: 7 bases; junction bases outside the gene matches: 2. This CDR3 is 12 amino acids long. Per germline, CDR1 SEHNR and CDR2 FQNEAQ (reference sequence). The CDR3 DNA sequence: TGTGCCAGCAGCCTGGACAGGGGTGAAGCTTTCTTT. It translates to CASSLDRGEAFF.

The chain's CDR3 is CASSRRQVSYEQYF. The DNA for the CDR3 is TGTGCCAGCAGCCGTCGACAGGTCTCCTACGAGCAGTACTTC. This chain connects TRBV11-2 to TRBJ2-7; D may be TRBD1 (6 bases). Trimming took 5 bases from V and 0 from J, leaving 11 bases between them. There are 14 residues in the CDR3. Germline CDR1 reads SGHAT; CDR2 reads FQNNGV.

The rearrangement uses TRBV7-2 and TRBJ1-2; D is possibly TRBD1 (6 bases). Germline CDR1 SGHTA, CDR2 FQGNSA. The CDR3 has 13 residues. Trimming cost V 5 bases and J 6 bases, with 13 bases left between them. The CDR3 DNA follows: TGTGCCAGCAGCCCTCGTCAGGGGCATGGCTACACCTTC. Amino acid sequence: CASSPRQGHGYTF.